This T cell receptor beta chain is drawn from a study of PD-L1 blockade in urothelial cancer. About the study: Patients started atezolizumab around 2014, 1,200 mg intravenously every 3 weeks. Twenty-five of 29 patients were men who had bladder-origin urothelial cancer.

Indicated time point: peripheral blood 6 weeks after treatment start. This clone was observed once. The antigen is unknown. Clones were sequenced by immunoSEQ multiplex PCR, and TCRdb holds only the in-frame ones, with some missing. The sample lists approximately 47,000 clones, roughly 80% occurring once. Trimming cost V 6 bases and J 4 bases, with 19 bases left between them. Germline V gene data show CDR1 as MDHEN and CDR2 as SYDVKM. The CDR3 loop spans 16 amino acids. Findings and caveats of the study: Patients with below-median pretreatment blood clonality survived longer.

The source material was PBMCs, sampled around atezolizumab (anti-PD-L1) treatment. The clonotype originates from a man between 65 and 85 years old with urothelial cancer. V usage is TRBV28 and J usage is TRBJ2-1, with a possible D match to TRBD2 (5 bases). The CDR3 coding sequence is TGTGCCAGCAGCTCTATACCAACGGGGATTTACAATGAGCAGTTCTTC. Its translation: CASSSIPTGIYNEQFF.